This T cell receptor beta chain was recorded in a study of CD8 T cells in ankylosing spondylitis (dated by TCRdb to about 2017). Notes on the research overall: The study profiled T cell receptor beta repertoires in healthy donors and ankylosing spondylitis patients to find disease-linked TCR variants. Peripheral blood was sampled, and synovial fluid was also collected from ankylosing spondylitis patients. The full study cohort was made up of 25 to 30 ankylosing spondylitis patients and over 90 healthy donors. Results the study describes overall, beyond this receptor: The disease-linked clones were reported as significantly enriched in matched synovial fluid samples from ankylosing spondylitis patients. Some motif variants were previously reported in synovial fluid and blood of reactive arthritis patients, suggesting common disease-initiation mechanisms. The disease-linked clones showed a CD8+ phenotype and occurred at relatively low frequencies in peripheral blood. Blood from ankylosing spondylitis patients appeared to be characterized by a TCR beta motif made up of several highly homologous amino acid variants.

This clonotype appeared many times. Its recognized antigen is unknown. Qualities for individual bases were not recorded, and no much larger clone is one base off. The instrument was an Illumina HiSeq 2500. Quantitative 5'-RACE with molecular barcodes was the method used to prepare the TCR beta libraries. Turning to the authors' computational methods: A new computational method based on a probabilistic model of VDJ rearrangement was used to identify disease-linked TCR variants. The raw public data were reprocessed by TCRdb itself: fastp quality trimming at Q25, MiXCR clonotype calling, in-frame beta chains only. Entries that share a CDR3 protein sequence are merged under the most common genes and DNA. These V and J calls rely on TCRdb rather than the paper's analysis. The sample contains 200,000 or so distinct CDR3 sequences, about 20% of them found a single time. In total, the top ten clones hold 4.3% of the sample.

The CDR3 goes from the cysteine to the phenylalanine over 19 residues. Here the CDR3 DNA is all that survives: 57 bases in frame from base 1. CDR1 and CDR2, looked up from the germline V gene, are MGHDK and SYGVNS. V is pared back by 4 bases and J by 2 bases, with 26 bases lying between the germline termini. Recombination connected TRBV25-1 to TRBJ2-5; D gene: possibly TRBD2, on 7 matching bases. The TCR sequence derives from a male donor under 30 with ankylosing spondylitis or in good health (not recorded which). Donor details come from another sample of the same person, matched by shared clones. Sequences were obtained from blood, either unsorted or a sorted T cell fraction (not recorded which). The CDR3: CASSGVFGWGGGQQETQYF. In nucleotide form, the sequence is TGTGCCAGCAGTGGGGTTTTTGGTTGGGGGGGGGGCCAGCAAGAGACCCAGTACTTC.